The clone carrying this T cell receptor (beta chain) was picked up a small number of times. A much larger clone lies one base from this, so it may be a read error. This specimen belongs to a study of regulatory T cells in long-lasting Graves disease. Both iRepertoire HTBI primers and Arm-PCR of CDR3 regions were used to build the TCR beta libraries. TCRdb called the multiplex PCR reads again in MiXCR, with one record for every CDR3 protein. The sample records 550,000 or so distinct CDR3 sequences, 9.5% to 15% being singletons. Time point: newly diagnosed GD, antithyroid drugs for less than 3 months. Making the TCR library involved RNA that had been extracted from PBMCs. CDR3 length: 14 residues. Per germline, CDR1 MDHEN and CDR2 SYDVKM. The same specimen was also included in a second study, on T cells in Graves' hyperthyroidism and ophthalmopathy.

This chain connects TRBV28 to TRBJ2-3, with 8 bases aligning to TRBD1. This specimen was peripheral blood mononuclear cells (PBMCs), taken at new diagnosis, from a patient treated with antithyroid drugs. This receptor was identified in a woman in her twenties or thirties with Graves disease. CDR3 protein: CAGSLDRVTDTQYF. The CDR3 DNA reads TGTGCCGGCAGTTTGGACAGGGTCACAGATACGCAGTATTTT.